These T cell receptor beta chains were read from a single sample in a study of control samples from healthy donors and cancer patients. Sequenced by immunoSEQ multiplex PCR; TCRdb stores in-frame clones only, minus some. The data hold about 120,000 clones, with around 90% observed a single time. Sequencing used blood. These receptors were obtained from a woman in her seventies in good health. Both conserved end residues are part of each CDR3. Each record gives: J gene, D gene, clone size, V gene, CDR3 protein, CDR3 DNA. The D gene is left open where the match is weak. Clone size is given for some rows only: seen once, a few or many times, or a class if the clone is expanded.

j_gene: TRBJ1-2
d_gene: .
abundance: .
v_gene: TRBV2
CDR3aa: CASSDVVRLVTF
CDR3nt: TGTGCCAGCAGTGATGTAGTCAGACTCGTTACCTTC

j_gene: TRBJ1-1
d_gene: .
abundance: .
v_gene: TRBV3-1/TRBV3-2
CDR3aa: CASSHSGTEAFF
CDR3nt: TGTGCCAGCAGCCATTCGGGAACTGAAGCTTTCTTT

j_gene: TRBJ1-4
d_gene: .
abundance: .
v_gene: TRBV11-1
CDR3aa: CASNEGSGHEKLFF
CDR3nt: TGTGCCAGCAACGAGGGGAGCGGGCATGAAAAACTGTTTTTT

j_gene: TRBJ1-5
d_gene: .
abundance: .
v_gene: TRBV4-3
CDR3aa: CASSPTGAGAQPQHF
CDR3nt: TGCGCCAGCAGCCCTACGGGTGCGGGAGCTCAGCCCCAGCATTTT

j_gene: TRBJ2-4
d_gene: .
abundance: few
v_gene: TRBV19
CDR3aa: CASSPGQAGTKNIQYF
CDR3nt: TGTGCCAGTAGCCCTGGGCAGGCAGGGACCAAAAACATTCAGTACTTC

j_gene: TRBJ2-1
d_gene: TRBD2
abundance: .
v_gene: TRBV6-5
CDR3aa: CASSYSGGGAFEQFF
CDR3nt: TGTGCCAGCAGTTACTCGGGCGGGGGGGCCTTTGAGCAGTTCTTC

j_gene: TRBJ1-4
d_gene: TRBD1
abundance: .
v_gene: TRBV3-1/TRBV3-2
CDR3aa: CASSLAGDRDNEKLFF
CDR3nt: TGTGCCAGCAGCCTAGCTGGGGACAGGGATAATGAAAAACTGTTTTTT

j_gene: TRBJ2-7
d_gene: .
abundance: .
v_gene: TRBV24-1
CDR3aa: CATSHSGSPEGEQYF
CDR3nt: TGTGCCACCAGCCACTCAGGGTCCCCTGAAGGTGAGCAGTACTTC

j_gene: TRBJ1-2
d_gene: .
abundance: few
v_gene: TRBV10-3
CDR3aa: CAISSEGSEVNGYTF
CDR3nt: TGTGCCATCAGTAGTGAGGGAAGTGAGGTCAATGGCTACACCTTC

j_gene: TRBJ2-1
d_gene: TRBD1
abundance: .
v_gene: TRBV19
CDR3aa: CASSTDRGWSNEQFF
CDR3nt: TGTGCCAGTAGTACCGACAGGGGTTGGAGCAATGAGCAGTTCTTC

j_gene: TRBJ1-4
d_gene: TRBD1
abundance: .
v_gene: TRBV6-6
CDR3aa: CAVETTTGLSEKLFF
CDR3nt: TGTGCCGTAGAAACAACGACAGGGCTGAGTGAAAAACTGTTTTTT

j_gene: TRBJ1-3
d_gene: TRBD1
abundance: .
v_gene: TRBV9
CDR3aa: CASSARQGYSGNTIYF
CDR3nt: TGTGCCAGCAGCGCCAGACAGGGATACTCTGGAAACACCATATATTTT

j_gene: TRBJ1-1
d_gene: .
abundance: .
v_gene: TRBV10-1
CDR3aa: CASSEGGGSRAFF
CDR3nt: TGCGCCAGCAGTGAGGGTGGAGGGTCGAGAGCTTTCTTT

j_gene: TRBJ2-1
d_gene: TRBD2
abundance: .
v_gene: TRBV19
CDR3aa: CASTGTSGGNRGEQFF
CDR3nt: TGTGCCAGTACCGGGACTAGCGGGGGGAACAGAGGTGAGCAGTTCTTC

j_gene: TRBJ2-3
d_gene: .
abundance: .
v_gene: TRBV4-1
CDR3aa: CASSQGGATDTQYF
CDR3nt: TGCGCCAGCAGCCAAGGTGGGGCGACAGATACGCAGTATTTT

j_gene: TRBJ1-5
d_gene: .
abundance: once
v_gene: TRBV6-5
CDR3aa: CASSLDRVQPQHF
CDR3nt: TGTGCCAGCAGTTTGGACAGAGTCCAGCCCCAGCATTTT

j_gene: TRBJ1-2
d_gene: .
abundance: .
v_gene: TRBV27
CDR3aa: CASSPGDTSGANYGYTF
CDR3nt: TGTGCCAGCAGTCCCGGGGACACCTCGGGCGCTAACTATGGCTACACCTTC

j_gene: TRBJ2-1
d_gene: TRBD1
abundance: .
v_gene: TRBV6-5
CDR3aa: CASSSWTGVYNEQFF
CDR3nt: TGTGCCAGCAGTTCCTGGACAGGGGTCTACAATGAGCAGTTCTTC

j_gene: TRBJ1-1
d_gene: .
abundance: .
v_gene: TRBV10-3
CDR3aa: CAISESTVQGAEAFF
CDR3nt: TGTGCCATCAGTGAGTCGACCGTACAGGGCGCTGAAGCTTTCTTT

j_gene: TRBJ2-2
d_gene: .
abundance: .
v_gene: TRBV18
CDR3aa: CASSPGSGELFF
CDR3nt: TGTGCCAGCTCACCAGGGTCCGGGGAGCTGTTTTTT

j_gene: TRBJ2-2
d_gene: TRBD1
abundance: .
v_gene: TRBV7-9
CDR3aa: CASSLAPGQGTDTGELFF
CDR3nt: TGTGCCAGCAGCTTAGCGCCGGGACAGGGGACCGACACCGGGGAGCTGTTTTTT

j_gene: TRBJ1-4
d_gene: .
abundance: .
v_gene: TRBV3-1/TRBV3-2
CDR3aa: CASSQDIRVGEKLFF
CDR3nt: TGTGCCAGCAGCCAAGATATCAGGGTGGGGGAAAAACTGTTTTTT

j_gene: TRBJ1-4
d_gene: .
abundance: .
v_gene: TRBV6-5
CDR3aa: CTSLTNTRTVF
CDR3nt: TGTACCAGCCTCACTAACACAAGAACTGTTTTT

j_gene: TRBJ1-1
d_gene: .
abundance: .
v_gene: TRBV3-1/TRBV3-2
CDR3aa: CASSRETATDTEAFF
CDR3nt: TGTGCCAGCAGCCGAGAAACGGCGACCGACACTGAAGCTTTCTTT

j_gene: TRBJ2-1
d_gene: .
abundance: .
v_gene: TRBV4-2
CDR3aa: CASSQGRVDEQFF
CDR3nt: TGTGCCAGCAGCCAAGGCAGGGTGGATGAGCAGTTCTTC

j_gene: TRBJ1-5
d_gene: .
abundance: .
v_gene: TRBV6-5
CDR3aa: CASSYSRSHTDQPQHF
CDR3nt: TGTGCCAGCAGTTACAGCCGGTCGCATACGGATCAGCCCCAGCATTTT

j_gene: TRBJ1-1
d_gene: .
abundance: .
v_gene: TRBV6-2/TRBV6-3
CDR3aa: CASSPRGNTEAFF
CDR3nt: TGTGCCAGCAGTCCACGAGGGAACACTGAAGCTTTCTTT

j_gene: TRBJ2-2
d_gene: .
abundance: .
v_gene: TRBV6-6
CDR3aa: CASSYQGGRELFF
CDR3nt: TGTGCCAGCAGTTATCAGGGAGGCAGGGAGCTGTTTTTT

j_gene: TRBJ2-7
d_gene: .
abundance: .
v_gene: TRBV11-2
CDR3aa: CASSSSGDTYEQYF
CDR3nt: TGTGCCAGCAGCTCCAGCGGAGACACCTACGAGCAGTACTTC

j_gene: TRBJ1-6
d_gene: .
abundance: .
v_gene: TRBV11-2
CDR3aa: CASSVRGVPDSPLHF
CDR3nt: TGTGCCAGCAGCGTAAGAGGGGTCCCCGATTCACCCCTCCACTTT

j_gene: TRBJ1-5
d_gene: .
abundance: .
v_gene: TRBV19
CDR3aa: CASSIAALTGQPQHF
CDR3nt: TGTGCCAGTAGTATAGCGGCCTTAACCGGGCAGCCCCAGCATTTT

j_gene: TRBJ2-3
d_gene: TRBD2
abundance: .
v_gene: TRBV5-8
CDR3aa: CASSTQLAGDTDTQYF
CDR3nt: TGTGCCAGCAGCACCCAACTAGCGGGGGACACAGATACGCAGTATTTT

j_gene: TRBJ1-5
d_gene: .
abundance: .
v_gene: TRBV11-2
CDR3aa: CASSLDRDQPQHF
CDR3nt: TGTGCCAGCAGCTTAGACAGGGATCAGCCCCAGCATTTT

j_gene: TRBJ2-4
d_gene: TRBD2
abundance: .
v_gene: TRBV7-8
CDR3aa: CASSLGHSGVLAKNIQYF
CDR3nt: TGTGCCAGCAGCTTAGGGCATAGCGGGGTCCTAGCCAAAAACATTCAGTACTTC

j_gene: TRBJ1-5
d_gene: .
abundance: .
v_gene: TRBV6-6
CDR3aa: CASSRSGTNQPQHF
CDR3nt: TGTGCCAGCAGTAGGTCCGGGACGAATCAGCCCCAGCATTTT

j_gene: TRBJ1-4
d_gene: TRBD1
abundance: .
v_gene: TRBV18
CDR3aa: CASSLDRVATNEKLFF
CDR3nt: TGTGCCAGCTCTCTCGACAGGGTTGCGACTAATGAAAAACTGTTTTTT

j_gene: TRBJ2-7
d_gene: .
abundance: .
v_gene: TRBV2
CDR3aa: CASTGRVNEQYF
CDR3nt: TGTGCCAGCACCGGCAGGGTCAACGAGCAGTACTTC

j_gene: TRBJ1-4
d_gene: TRBD1
abundance: .
v_gene: TRBV27
CDR3aa: CASGDRGLLEKLFF
CDR3nt: TGTGCCAGCGGGGACAGGGGGCTTTTAGAAAAACTGTTTTTT

j_gene: TRBJ1-4
d_gene: .
abundance: .
v_gene: TRBV6-6
CDR3aa: CASSEIATNEKLFF
CDR3nt: TGTGCCAGCAGTGAGATAGCAACTAATGAAAAACTGTTTTTT

j_gene: TRBJ2-3
d_gene: TRBD2
abundance: .
v_gene: TRBV4-2
CDR3aa: CASSQVSGGAGDTQYF
CDR3nt: TGTGCCAGCAGCCAGGTTAGCGGGGGGGCTGGAGATACGCAGTATTTT

j_gene: TRBJ2-2
d_gene: TRBD2
abundance: .
v_gene: TRBV14
CDR3aa: CASSQAGRGYTGELFF
CDR3nt: TGTGCCAGCAGCCAAGCCGGGAGGGGCTACACCGGGGAGCTGTTTTTT

j_gene: TRBJ2-2
d_gene: .
abundance: .
v_gene: TRBV9
CDR3aa: CASSVQGLENTGELFF
CDR3nt: TGTGCCAGCAGCGTCCAGGGACTGGAGAACACCGGGGAGCTGTTTTTT

j_gene: TRBJ1-2
d_gene: .
abundance: .
v_gene: TRBV2
CDR3aa: CASMDKNYGYTF
CDR3nt: TGTGCCAGCATGGACAAGAACTATGGCTACACCTTC

j_gene: TRBJ1-2
d_gene: .
abundance: .
v_gene: TRBV10-2
CDR3aa: CASSERITYGYTF
CDR3nt: TGCGCCAGCAGTGAGCGTATCACATATGGCTACACCTTC

j_gene: TRBJ1-1
d_gene: .
abundance: .
v_gene: TRBV5-1
CDR3aa: CASSPPPLVEAFF
CDR3nt: TGCGCCAGCAGCCCACCCCCCCTAGTTGAAGCTTTCTTT

j_gene: TRBJ2-2
d_gene: .
abundance: once
v_gene: TRBV4-3
CDR3aa: CASSQDFPQKEGGDTGELFF
CDR3nt: TGCGCCAGCAGCCAAGATTTCCCGCAGAAAGAGGGGGGGGACACCGGGGAGCTGTTTTTT

j_gene: TRBJ1-1
d_gene: .
abundance: .
v_gene: TRBV11-1
CDR3aa: CASSYGGATEAFF
CDR3nt: TGTGCCAGCAGCTACGGTGGAGCCACTGAAGCTTTCTTT

j_gene: TRBJ2-1
d_gene: .
abundance: once
v_gene: TRBV24-1
CDR3aa: CATKRDNEQFF
CDR3nt: TGTGCCACCAAACGGGACAATGAGCAGTTCTTC

j_gene: TRBJ2-5
d_gene: .
abundance: .
v_gene: TRBV9
CDR3aa: CASSVGSTQETQYF
CDR3nt: TGTGCCAGCAGCGTAGGATCCACGCAAGAGACCCAGTACTTC

j_gene: TRBJ2-2
d_gene: .
abundance: .
v_gene: TRBV19
CDR3aa: CASAVPTGELFF
CDR3nt: TGTGCCAGTGCGGTACCTACCGGGGAGCTGTTTTTT